Sequencing of this T cell receptor beta chain was carried out in a study of beta chain features in type 1 diabetes. Study-wide results and caveats: Whether TCRB rearrangement is influenced by HLA type was left unresolved in this analysis. Shortening that was moderate but significant affected the TCRB CDR3s of Type 1 diabetes patients in all four CD4+ subsets.

As every portion of the isolated RNA was reverse transcribed, the sequencing read expressed TCRB transcripts. Repertoires were generated with immunoSEQ multiplex PCR, while TCRdb's copy carries only in-frame clones and drops some. Of roughly 240,000 clones in the sample, about 23% were seen once. This clone was observed a few times. What it binds is not known. This CDR3 spans 17 amino acids. Germline-derived CDR1 and CDR2 are MGHRA and YSYEKL. V dropped 1 base and J dropped 0 bases, with 15 bases sitting between them. The chain uses TRBV4-1 and TRBJ1-1; D call uncertain. The receptor was derived from a woman aged 30 to 39 with type 1 diabetes. Sequencing input: naive CD4+ T cells from blood. The CDR3 is CASSQGRSLRMNTEAFF. CDR3 in DNA: TGCGCCAGCAGCCAAGGTAGGTCCCTGCGGATGAACACTGAAGCTTTCTTT.